The sequence of this TCR beta chain was determined in a study of T cell responses to AZD1222 COVID-19 vaccine. Unmatched junction bases numbered 5, after V lost 6 bases and J lost 4 bases. This CDR3 has 14 amino acids. Germline assignment: CDR1 KGHSH and CDR2 LQKENI. The assay was immunoSEQ multiplex PCR, and TCRdb's table has in-frame clones only and misses some. The data hold nearly 110,000 clones, with approximately 90% observed a single time. The V and J genes are TRBV18 and TRBJ1-5, with 8 bases matching TRBD1. This TCR derives from an adult in good health. Sequencing used peripheral blood, obtained on day 0 of AZD1222 vaccination. The CDR3 loop reads CASSLGQGNQPQHF. Here the CDR3 DNA reads TGTGCCAGCTCTCTTGGACAGGGAAATCAGCCCCAGCATTTT. Full variable domain (remainder filled in from reference TRBV18 and TRBJ1-5): NAGVMQNPRHLVRRRGQEARLRCSPMKGHSHVYWYRQLPEEGLKFMVYLQKENIIDESGMPKERFSAEFPKEGPSILRIQQVVRGDSAAYFCASSLGQGNQPQHFGDGTRLSIL.